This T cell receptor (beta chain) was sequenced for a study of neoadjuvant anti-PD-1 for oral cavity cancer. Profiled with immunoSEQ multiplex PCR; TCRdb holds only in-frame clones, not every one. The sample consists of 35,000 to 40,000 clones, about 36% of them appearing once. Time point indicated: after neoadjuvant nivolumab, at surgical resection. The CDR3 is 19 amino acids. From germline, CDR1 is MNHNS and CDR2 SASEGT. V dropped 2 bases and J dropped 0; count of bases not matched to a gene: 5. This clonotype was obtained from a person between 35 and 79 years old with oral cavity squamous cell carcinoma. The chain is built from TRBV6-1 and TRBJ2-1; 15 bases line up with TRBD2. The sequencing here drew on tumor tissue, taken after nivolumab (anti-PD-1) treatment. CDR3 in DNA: TGTGCCAGCAGTGAATGGGGGACTAGCGGGGGGTACTCCTACAATGAGCAGTTCTTC. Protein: CASSEWGTSGGYSYNEQFF.